This TCR beta chain stems from a study of cytomegalovirus exposure and HLA in healthy donors (dated by TCRdb to 2016 to 2017). A note on the overall study: An earlier analysis of under 600 of the donors reported 250 to 350 Gb of sequence data and around 120 million unique TCR beta sequences from about 200 million T cells. Roughly 300 gigabases of sequencing data and 91 million or so unique TCR sequences made up an early release that covered several hundred HLA-typed donors. Of the 398 genotyped donors, approximately 83% fell in the genetic ancestry cluster associated with self-reported Caucasian donors. The study aimed to test whether cataloging public T cell receptors could reveal signatures of past pathogen exposure. Using immunosequencing, the study profiled T cell repertoires from roughly 650 subjects and related those repertoires to cytomegalovirus serostatus. Along with the approximately 670-subject first cohort, a separate validation cohort of about 110 different subjects was used. The study combined high-throughput TCR immunosequencing, statistical association of individual TCRs with disease status, and machine learning to predict cytomegalovirus infection status. In a later analysis, previously published TCR beta repertoires from some 640 donors were re-analyzed and high-resolution HLA genotyping was added so that TCR occurrence patterns could be studied. Rather than using new phenotypic data, the later analysis identified candidate immune exposures from TCR beta sequences and from how often those sequences occurred across donors. In an earlier analysis of around 540 of the donors, high-throughput TCR beta sequencing was used to judge whether each TCR beta V gene segment behaved as functional or pseudogenic. Alongside the repertoire data, information on donor age, sex, ethnicity and CMV serostatus was compiled. A later genetic analysis used genome-wide SNP genotypes for about 65% of the 666 donors, treating that subset as a discovery cohort. All discovery cohort repertoires had been generated on a single sequencing platform. Class I and class II HLA loci were covered by the typing at four-digit resolution. Typing coverage varied by locus: roughly 629-640 donors for A, B, C, DRB1 and DQB1; under 550 for DQA1; approximately 610 for DPA1; about 450 for DPB1. Five DR-DQ haplotypes were handled as single units for association and clustering because linkage in the cohort was strong. Among 300 to 500 genotyped donors of the cohort, an average of roughly 230,000 unique TCR beta nucleotide sequences was sequenced per donor, of which 15% to 20% were non-productive. Study-wide findings and limitations: Correlated functional status among segregating V segments might reflect linkage disequilibrium, but an unknown experimental factor could not be ruled out. Compared with equally common non-associated chains, HLA-associated TCR beta chains in a later analysis were more clonally expanded and had lower generation probabilities. The study listed 150 to 200 TCR beta chains as associated with cytomegalovirus. Only TCR beta chains were sequenced in this cohort, and the absence of alpha or paired-chain data limited detectable features. A further reported finding was that TCR beta sequences accurately predicted the HLA-A and HLA-B alleles for most subjects in the first cohort. According to the authors, the approach could potentially be generalized to other disease states and immunological phenotypes. Several of the top co-occurrence clusters appeared to be linked to parvovirus B19, influenza, CMV and Epstein-Barr virus, according to a later analysis. The only immune exposure information available for the cohort was CMV serostatus. HLA typing was unavailable for some donors at each locus, so association tests used only the typed subset. According to a later analysis, TCR association rates differed among HLA loci, with DRB1 alleles showing the most associated TCRs and HLA-C alleles showing the fewest. A group of highly shared sequence variants was considered likely to be a technical artifact of the sequencing pipeline. The classifier was reported to diagnose cytomegalovirus status with high specificity and sensitivity in both the original and validation cohorts. When HLA alleles, especially DR and DQ, strongly co-occurred, TCR associations were difficult to assign to individual alleles. Some IMGT-functional V segments, including TRBV6-2 and TRBV6-3, could not be told apart with the 87-base-pair reads, so those segments were excluded. A later analysis found that most CMV-associated TCR beta chains appeared HLA-restricted, with HLA associations seemingly driven largely by CMV exposure. Most TCR sequences were observed very rarely across donors, whereas some public TCRs were present in many individuals. In a later genetic analysis, fewer N-insertions in productive TCRs were reported among donors in an Asian-associated ancestry cluster than the roughly 700-donor mean. Broadly in line with IMGT annotations, most TCR beta V segments showed up in productive rearrangements about 87% or about 30% of the time in an earlier analysis of several hundred of the donors. Because counts were too low, more than 15 rarely observed V segments, including chromosome 9 orphons, were left out of the earlier analysis of over 550 of the donors. A few of the identified cytomegalovirus-associated TCR beta chains were confirmed in vitro to be specific for cytomegalovirus antigens. In a later genetic analysis, a missense DCLRE1C variant was associated with V-gene and J-gene trimming of TCR beta chains, and the association was replicated in an independent cohort. In a later analysis, 15,000 to 20,000 TCR beta sequences were associated with specific HLA alleles at a false discovery rate of 0.05. Sequencing depth was assumed to be roughly uniform across donors in the presence/absence analyses, though that assumption may not hold.

Taken from the germline V gene, the CDR1 and CDR2 loops are SGHAT and FQNNGV. Germline trimming amounts to 1 base on V and 0 bases on J, with 3 as the count of junction bases outside the gene matches. Counted from cysteine to phenylalanine, this CDR3 has 16 amino acids. This entry keeps only the CDR3 DNA: 48 bases, framed from base 1. Library construction relied on the immunoSEQ multiplex PCR assay. A mixture of 60 forward primers for TCR Vbeta segments and 13 reverse primers for TCR Jbeta segments was used in the multiplex PCR. The CDR3 region of rearranged TCR beta genes was amplified from genomic DNA with a multiplex PCR assay. On the Illumina HiSeq System, the amplified TCR beta libraries were sequenced as 87-base-pair reads. In the source study's methods: A later analysis tallied roughly 78 million unique TCR beta chains across the 700 or so repertoires, and approximately 11 million of those chains were shared by two or more donors. Raw reads were error-corrected and collapsed into unique sequences with a nearest-neighbor algorithm that merged closely related sequences to remove PCR and sequencing errors. To assign V, D and J gene segments, CDR3 sequences were aligned to IMGT reference sequences. Each retained sequence needed at least a six-nucleotide match to both a V gene segment and a J gene segment. A rearrangement counted as productive if the CDR3 had no stop codons and remained in frame with V and J, and every other rearrangement counted as non-productive. CDR3 was defined according to IMGT convention as the region running from the second conserved V-encoded cysteine to the conserved J-encoded phenylalanine. The earlier analysis of some 580 of the donors excluded any sequence lacking an unambiguous match to a single V gene segment. An earlier analysis of 550 to 650 of the donors classified V segments as functional when productive rearrangements were above 56.7% and as segregating when the standard deviation between donors was above 5%. A statistical classification framework was developed to diagnose cytomegalovirus status using the catalog of TCR beta chain sequences. In a later analysis, TCR nucleotide sequences were compared against IMGT/GENE-DB human TR gene sequences so that V and J genes could be assigned. The TCRdist pipeline was used in a later analysis to assign CDR3 sequences and most-parsimonious VDJ recombination scenarios. In a later analysis, each TCR beta chain was defined by its CDR3 amino acid sequence together with its V-gene family, and reads without a unique V-gene family were excluded. As a way to deal with suspected cross-contamination and a sequencing artifact, a later analysis dropped hundreds of nucleotide sequences that were highly shared and had low generation probability. A later analysis calculated a clonal expansion index for each public chain from normalized within-repertoire ranks of inferred template counts. Generation probabilities in a later analysis came from a VDJ recombination model fitted to out-of-frame rearrangements, and those results were checked against IGoR. In a later analysis, TCR-TCR, TCR-HLA and TCR-CMV co-occurrence was scored with hypergeometric tests, and a repertoire-size bias correction was applied to TCR pairs. To estimate false discovery rates, a later analysis permuted the HLA or CMV assignments 20 times. A later analysis grouped co-occurring TCRs with DBSCAN, adding TCRdist sequence similarity when clustering within HLA-allele-positive subsets. For co-occurrence clustering, repertoires with fewer than 30,000 or more than 120,000 public chains were excluded, along with roughly five repertoires with anomalous nucleotide sharing. TCRdb holds this immuneACCESS table with in-frame rearrangements only. Some clones are missing; in checked studies, unresolved V genes explain under half, and the rest has no known cause. V and J calls plus clone size are reproduced from that table; the DNA served to infer D and trimming. The sample contains roughly 160,000 clones, around 79% of them found a single time. Approximately 4.5% of the sample comes from the top ten.

Concerning this clone itself: Its specific antigen is unknown. Per-base qualities were not stored, and no clone one base away is much larger.

The cohort consisted of approximately 670 healthy bone marrow donors. At the time of sampling, all cohort members were nominally healthy, though unrecorded immune exposures were likely present. The donor was CMV seronegative and belonged to the group of 350 or so seronegative cohort members. Every donor gave a peripheral blood sample, and the peripheral blood mononuclear cells from that sample were used for TCR beta sequencing. Genomic DNA extraction from the blood cell samples was performed with the Qiagen DNeasy Blood Extraction Kit. This TCR derives from a man aged 35 to 55 in good health and CMV-seronegative. Sequencing was done on a sample of PBMCs. This sequence uses TRBV11-2 and TRBJ1-3; 7 bases in the junction line up with TRBD1. The bases read TGTGCCAGCAGCTTAGGGACAGGCAACTCTGGAAACACCATATATTTT. Its protein product is CASSLGTGNSGNTIYF.